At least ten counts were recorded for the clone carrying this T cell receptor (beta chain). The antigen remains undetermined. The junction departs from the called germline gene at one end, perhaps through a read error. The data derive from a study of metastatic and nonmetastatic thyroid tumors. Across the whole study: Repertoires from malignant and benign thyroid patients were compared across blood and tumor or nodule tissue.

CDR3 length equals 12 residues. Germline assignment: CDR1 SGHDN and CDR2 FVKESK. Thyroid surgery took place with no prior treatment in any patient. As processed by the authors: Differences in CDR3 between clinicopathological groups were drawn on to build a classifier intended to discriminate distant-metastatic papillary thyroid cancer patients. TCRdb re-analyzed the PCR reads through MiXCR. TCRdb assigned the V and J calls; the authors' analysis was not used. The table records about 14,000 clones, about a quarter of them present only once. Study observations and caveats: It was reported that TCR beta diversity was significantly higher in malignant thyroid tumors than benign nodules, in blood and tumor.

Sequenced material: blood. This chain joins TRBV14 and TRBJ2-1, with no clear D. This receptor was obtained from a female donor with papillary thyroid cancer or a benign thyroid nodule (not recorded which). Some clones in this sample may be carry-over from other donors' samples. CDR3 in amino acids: CASNQGLDEQFF. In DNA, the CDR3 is TGTGCCAGCAACCAAGGGTTGGATGAGCAGTTCTTC. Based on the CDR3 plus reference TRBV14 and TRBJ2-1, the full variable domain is EAGVTQFPSHSVIEKGQTVTLRCDPISGHDNLYWYRRVMGKEIKFLLHFVKESKQDESGMPNNRFLAERTGGTYSTLKVQPAELEDSGVYFCASNQGLDEQFFGPGTRLTVL.